The 3 T cell receptor beta chains given below trace back to one sample, sequenced in a study of CD8+ T cells in alopecia areata (dated 2018 in TCRdb). The library was made by the immunoSEQ multiplex PCR assay. For TCR sequencing, RNA was extracted from every sample and reverse transcribed into cDNA to serve as template. TCRdb holds this immuneACCESS table with in-frame rearrangements only. Some clones are missing; in checked studies, unresolved V genes explain under half, and the rest has no known cause. This sample holds about 300,000 clones in total, without any singletons. Clones ranked in the top ten supply 1.2% of the sample. Pooled mouse cutaneous lymph node cells were stained for CD4, CD8alpha, NKG2D, NKG2ACE and other markers, then sorted on a BD Influx. The sequencing sample was made of CD4+ T cells sorted from a lymph node. The receptors shown here come from a C3H/HeJ mouse with alopecia areata. This strain is of MHC haplotype H2-k.

This clone was detected only a few times. Gene and germline names: mouse. Read coverage stops 4 residues before the CDR3 terminus; the germline J gene supplies the remainder. The V and J genes are TRBV19 and TRBJ2-7; 10 nucleotides line up with TRBD1. Germline loops: CDR1 FNHDT, CDR2 SITEND (reference sequence). The CDR3 covers 14 residues. Trimming at V came to 5 bases and at J to 0 bases, leaving 2 bases not matched to a gene. CDR3 loop: CASSGQGGSYEQYF. CDR3 bases read: TGTGCCAGCAGCGGACAGGGGGGCTCCTAT.

Comments on this clone: Gene names refer to mouse genes. The DNA read from the CDR3 is TGTGCCAGCAAGGGGGGCGCGGGAGCT. This sequence encodes CASKGGAGA. The CDR3 in its entirety is CASKGGAGAEQFF. This rearrangement joins TRBV13-1 to TRBJ2-1, with a possible D match to TRBD2 (7 bases). Read sequence stops 4 residues before the CDR3 end, and the germline J gene provides the missing end. The CDR3 length is 13 residues. CDR1 NSHNY and CDR2 SYGAGN come from the germline V gene.

Comment on this clone: The germline and genes are mouse ones. The CDR3 is cut off 4 residues early in the read; its end comes from the germline J gene. The rearrangement links TRBV13-2 to TRBJ2-7; TRBD2 matches 11 bases. The CDR3 is 15 amino acids. Germline assignment: CDR1 NNHNN and CDR2 SYGAGS (reference sequence). The CDR3 protein is CASGEKGTGGYEQYF. The sequenced CDR3 bases are TGTGCCAGCGGTGAAAAGGGGACTGGGGGTTAT.